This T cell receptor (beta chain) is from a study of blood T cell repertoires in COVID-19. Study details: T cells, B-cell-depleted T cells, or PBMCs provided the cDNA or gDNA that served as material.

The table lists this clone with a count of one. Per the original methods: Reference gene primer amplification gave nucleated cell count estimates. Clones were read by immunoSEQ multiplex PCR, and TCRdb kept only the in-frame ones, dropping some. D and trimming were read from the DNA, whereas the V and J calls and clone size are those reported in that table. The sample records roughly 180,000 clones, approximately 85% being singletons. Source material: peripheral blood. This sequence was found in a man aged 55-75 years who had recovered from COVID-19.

The CDR3 is CASSLEGTSGGTLNEQFF. DNA of the CDR3: TGTGCCAGCAGCTTAGAGGGTACTAGCGGGGGGACTCTCAATGAGCAGTTCTTC. The V call is TRBV11-3, the J call TRBJ2-1; 12 nucleotides agree with TRBD2. V shed 0 bases, J shed 6 bases, and the junction held 9 bases outside the gene matches. The CDR3 runs to 18 residues. The germline gives CDR1 SGHNT, CDR2 YENEEA.